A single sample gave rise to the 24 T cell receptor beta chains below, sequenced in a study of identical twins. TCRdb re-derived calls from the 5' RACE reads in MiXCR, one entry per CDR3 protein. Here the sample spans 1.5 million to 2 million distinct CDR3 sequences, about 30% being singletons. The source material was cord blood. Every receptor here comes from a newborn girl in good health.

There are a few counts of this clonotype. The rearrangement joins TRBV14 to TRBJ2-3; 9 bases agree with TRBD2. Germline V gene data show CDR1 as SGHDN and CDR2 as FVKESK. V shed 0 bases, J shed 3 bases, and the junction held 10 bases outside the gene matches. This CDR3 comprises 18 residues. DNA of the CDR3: TGTGCCAGCAGCCAAGATCTGGAGCTAGCGGGAAGGACAGATACGCAGTATTTT. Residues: CASSQDLELAGRTDTQYF.

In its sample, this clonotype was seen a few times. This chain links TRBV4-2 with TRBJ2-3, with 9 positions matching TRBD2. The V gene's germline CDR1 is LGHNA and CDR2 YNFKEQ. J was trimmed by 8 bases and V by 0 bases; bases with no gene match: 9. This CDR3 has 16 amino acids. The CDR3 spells CASSQDPTSGWGTQYF. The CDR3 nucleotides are TGTGCCAGCAGCCAAGATCCGACTAGCGGTTGGGGTACGCAGTATTTT.

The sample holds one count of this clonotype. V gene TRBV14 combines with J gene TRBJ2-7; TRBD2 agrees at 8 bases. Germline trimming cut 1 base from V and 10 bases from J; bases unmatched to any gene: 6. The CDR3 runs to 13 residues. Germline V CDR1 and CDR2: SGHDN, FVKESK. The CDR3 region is CASSQARGATQYF. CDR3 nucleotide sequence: TGTGCCAGCAGCCAAGCGCGGGGGGCTACCCAGTACTTC.

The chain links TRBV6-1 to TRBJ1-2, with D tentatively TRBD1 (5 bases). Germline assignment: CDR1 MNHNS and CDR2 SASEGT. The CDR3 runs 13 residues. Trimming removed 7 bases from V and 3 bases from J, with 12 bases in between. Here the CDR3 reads CASNLQADYGYTF. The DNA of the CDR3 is TGTGCCAGCAACTTACAGGCAGACTATGGCTACACCTTC.

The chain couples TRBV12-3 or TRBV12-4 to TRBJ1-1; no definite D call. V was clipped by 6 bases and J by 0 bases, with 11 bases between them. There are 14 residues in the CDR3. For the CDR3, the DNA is TGTGCCAGCAGCCCCCGCACCATGAACACTGAAGCTTTCTTT. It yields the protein CASSPRTMNTEAFF.

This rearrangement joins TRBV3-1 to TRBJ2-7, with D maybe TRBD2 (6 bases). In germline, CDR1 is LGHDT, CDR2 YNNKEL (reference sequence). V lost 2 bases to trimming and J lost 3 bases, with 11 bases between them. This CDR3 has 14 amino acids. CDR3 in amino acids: CASSQNGGFYEQYF. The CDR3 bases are TGTGCCAGCAGCCAAAACGGAGGGTTCTACGAGCAGTACTTC.

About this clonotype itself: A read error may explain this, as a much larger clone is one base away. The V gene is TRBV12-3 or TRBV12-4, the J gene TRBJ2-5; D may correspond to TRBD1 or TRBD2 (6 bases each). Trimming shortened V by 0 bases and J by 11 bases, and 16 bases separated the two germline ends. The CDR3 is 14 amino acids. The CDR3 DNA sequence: TGTGCCAGCAGTTTAGCGGGGGGCTTCAATGAGCAGTACTTC. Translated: CASSLAGGFNEQYF.

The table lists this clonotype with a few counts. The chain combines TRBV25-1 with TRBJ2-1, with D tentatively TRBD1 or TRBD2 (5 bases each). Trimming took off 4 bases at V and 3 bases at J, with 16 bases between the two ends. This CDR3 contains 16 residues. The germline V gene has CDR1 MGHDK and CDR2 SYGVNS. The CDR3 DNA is TGTGCCAGCAGTGGGGGCGGGCGACTATTCTACAATGAGCAGTTCTTC. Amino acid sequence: CASSGGGRLFYNEQFF.

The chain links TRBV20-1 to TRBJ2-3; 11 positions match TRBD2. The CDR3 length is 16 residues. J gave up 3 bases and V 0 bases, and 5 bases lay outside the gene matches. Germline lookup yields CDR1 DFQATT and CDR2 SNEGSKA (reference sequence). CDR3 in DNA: TGCAGTGCTAGAGACCCTAGCGGGGGGTCAACAGATACGCAGTATTTT. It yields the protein CSARDPSGGSTDTQYF.

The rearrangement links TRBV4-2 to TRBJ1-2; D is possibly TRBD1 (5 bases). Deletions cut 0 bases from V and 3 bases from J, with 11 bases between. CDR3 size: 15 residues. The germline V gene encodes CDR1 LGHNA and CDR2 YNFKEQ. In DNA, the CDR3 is TGTGCCAGCAGCCAAGAACGGGACCTCTACTATGGCTACACCTTC. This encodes CASSQERDLYYGYTF.

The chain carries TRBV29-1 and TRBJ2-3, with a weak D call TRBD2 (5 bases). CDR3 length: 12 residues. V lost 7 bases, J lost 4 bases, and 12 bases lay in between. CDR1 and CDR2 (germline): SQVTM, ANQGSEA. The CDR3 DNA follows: TGCAGCGCCACGGGAAGCGCAGATACGCAGTATTTT. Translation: CSATGSADTQYF.

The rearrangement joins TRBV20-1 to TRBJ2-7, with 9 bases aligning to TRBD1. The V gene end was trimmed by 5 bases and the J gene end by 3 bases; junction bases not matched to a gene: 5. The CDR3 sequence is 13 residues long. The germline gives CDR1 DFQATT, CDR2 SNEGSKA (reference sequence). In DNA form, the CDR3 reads TGCAGTGCTCTACGACAGGGGGACTACGAGCAGTACTTC. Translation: CSALRQGDYEQYF.

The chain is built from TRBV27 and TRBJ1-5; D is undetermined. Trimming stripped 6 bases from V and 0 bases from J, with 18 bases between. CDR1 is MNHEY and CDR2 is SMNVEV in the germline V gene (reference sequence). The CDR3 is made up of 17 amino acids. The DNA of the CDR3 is TGTGCCAGCAGCCGAGGAGGAGCTGACGTTAGCAATCAGCCCCAGCATTTT. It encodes CASSRGGADVSNQPQHF.

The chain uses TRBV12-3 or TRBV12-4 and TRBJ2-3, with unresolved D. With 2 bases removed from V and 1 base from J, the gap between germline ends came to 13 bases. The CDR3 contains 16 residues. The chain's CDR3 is CASSLMLRHRTDTQYF. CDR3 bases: TGTGCCAGCAGTTTAATGCTCAGGCACCGCACAGATACGCAGTATTTT.

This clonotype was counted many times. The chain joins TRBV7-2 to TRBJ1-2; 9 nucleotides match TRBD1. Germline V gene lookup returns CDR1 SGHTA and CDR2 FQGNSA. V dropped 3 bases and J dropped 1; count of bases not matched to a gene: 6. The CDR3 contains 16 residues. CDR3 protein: CASSLAGTGYNYGYTF. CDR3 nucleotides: TGTGCCAGCAGCTTGGCCGGGACAGGGTATAACTATGGCTACACCTTC.

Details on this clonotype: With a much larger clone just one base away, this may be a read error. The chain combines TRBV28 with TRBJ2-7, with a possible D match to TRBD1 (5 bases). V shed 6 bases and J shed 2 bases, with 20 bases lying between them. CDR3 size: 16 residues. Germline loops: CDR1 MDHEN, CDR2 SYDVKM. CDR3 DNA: TGTGCCAGCAGGAGTGCGGACATATACCTTCCCTACGAGCAGTACTTC. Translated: CASRSADIYLPYEQYF. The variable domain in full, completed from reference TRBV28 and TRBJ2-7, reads DVKVTQSSRYLVKRTGEKVFLECVQDMDHENMFWYRQDPGLGLRLIYFSYDVKMKEKGDIPEGYSVSREKKERFSLILESASTNQTSMYLCASRSADIYLPYEQYFGPGTRLTVT.

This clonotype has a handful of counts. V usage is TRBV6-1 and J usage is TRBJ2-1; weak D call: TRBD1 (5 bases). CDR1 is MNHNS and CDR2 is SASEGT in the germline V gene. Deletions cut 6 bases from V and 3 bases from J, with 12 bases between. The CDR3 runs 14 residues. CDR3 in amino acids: CASRGSTGYNEQFF. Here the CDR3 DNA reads TGTGCCAGCAGGGGATCAACAGGCTACAATGAGCAGTTCTTC.

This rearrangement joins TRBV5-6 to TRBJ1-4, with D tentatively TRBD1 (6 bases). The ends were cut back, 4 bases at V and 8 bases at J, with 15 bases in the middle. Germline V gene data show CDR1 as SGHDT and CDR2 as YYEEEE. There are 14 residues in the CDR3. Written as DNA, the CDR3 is TGTGCCAGCAGCCTGGACAGCGAGGAGGAAAAACTGTTTTTT. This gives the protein CASSLDSEEEKLFF.

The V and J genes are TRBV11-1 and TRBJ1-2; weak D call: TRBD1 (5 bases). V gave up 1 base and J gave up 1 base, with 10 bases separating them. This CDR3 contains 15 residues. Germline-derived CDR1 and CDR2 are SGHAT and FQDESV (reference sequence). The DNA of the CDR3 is TGTGCCAGCAGCTTAGAGGCCAGGGATAACTATGGCTACACCTTC. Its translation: CASSLEARDNYGYTF.

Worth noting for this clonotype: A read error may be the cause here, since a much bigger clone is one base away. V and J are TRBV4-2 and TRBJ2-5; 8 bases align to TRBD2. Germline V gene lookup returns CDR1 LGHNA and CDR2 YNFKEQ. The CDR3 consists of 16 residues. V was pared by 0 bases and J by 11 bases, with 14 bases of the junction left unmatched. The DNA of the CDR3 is TGTGCCAGCAGCCAAGATACGGCTAGCGGGCTGGTTGAGCAGTACTTC. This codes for CASSQDTASGLVEQYF.

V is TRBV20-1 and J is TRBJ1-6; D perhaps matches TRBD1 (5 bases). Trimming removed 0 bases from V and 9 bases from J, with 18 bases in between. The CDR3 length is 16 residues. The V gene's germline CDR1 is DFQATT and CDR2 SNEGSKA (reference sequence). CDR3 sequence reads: CSARDRRGSVSSPLHF. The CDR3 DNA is TGCAGTGCTAGAGATCGCCGGGGGAGTGTTAGTTCACCCCTCCACTTT.

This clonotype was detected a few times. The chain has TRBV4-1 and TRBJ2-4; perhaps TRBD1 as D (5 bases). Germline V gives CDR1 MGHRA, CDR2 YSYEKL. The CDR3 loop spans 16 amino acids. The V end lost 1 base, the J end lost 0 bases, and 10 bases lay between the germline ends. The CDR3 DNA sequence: TGCGCCAGCAGCCAAGCTGGACACCTAGCCAAAAACATTCAGTACTTC. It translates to CASSQAGHLAKNIQYF.

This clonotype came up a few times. Here the CDR3 DNA reads TGCAGTGCTCGATACGTTTCCACAGATACGCAGTATTTT. Translated, it gives CSARYVSTDTQYF. The chain joins TRBV20-1 to TRBJ2-3; D not certain. Trimming left V 5 bases short and J 2 bases short, with 11 bases between. Per germline, CDR1 DFQATT and CDR2 SNEGSKA (reference sequence). The CDR3 is made up of 13 amino acids.

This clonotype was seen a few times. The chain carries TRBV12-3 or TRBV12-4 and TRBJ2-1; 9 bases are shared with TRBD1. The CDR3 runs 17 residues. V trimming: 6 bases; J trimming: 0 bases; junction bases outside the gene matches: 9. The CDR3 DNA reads TGTGCCAGCAGCCTCCCACAGGGGGCCTTCTCCTACAATGAGCAGTTCTTC. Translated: CASSLPQGAFSYNEQFF.